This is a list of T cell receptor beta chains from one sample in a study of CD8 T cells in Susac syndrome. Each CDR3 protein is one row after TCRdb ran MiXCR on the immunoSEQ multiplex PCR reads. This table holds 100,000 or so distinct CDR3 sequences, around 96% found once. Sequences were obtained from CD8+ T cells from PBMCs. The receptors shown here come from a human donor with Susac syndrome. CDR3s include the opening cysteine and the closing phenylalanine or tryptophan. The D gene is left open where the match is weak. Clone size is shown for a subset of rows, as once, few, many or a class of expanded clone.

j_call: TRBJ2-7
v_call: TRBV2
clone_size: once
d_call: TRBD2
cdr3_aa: CASISGTSGKYEQYF
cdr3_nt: TGTGCCAGCATTTCCGGGACTAGCGGGAAATACGAGCAGTACTTC

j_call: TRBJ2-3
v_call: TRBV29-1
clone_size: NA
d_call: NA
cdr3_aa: CSVVRHGEDTQYF
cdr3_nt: TGCAGCGTTGTTCGGCACGGAGAAGATACGCAGTATTTT

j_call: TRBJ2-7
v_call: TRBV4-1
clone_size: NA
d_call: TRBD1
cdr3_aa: CASSQGDDRVYEQYF
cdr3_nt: TGCGCCAGCAGCCAAGGAGACGACAGGGTTTACGAGCAGTACTTC

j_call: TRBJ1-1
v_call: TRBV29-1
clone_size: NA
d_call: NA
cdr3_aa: CSVEGRVTEAFF
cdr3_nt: TGCAGCGTTGAGGGGAGAGTGACTGAAGCTTTCTTT

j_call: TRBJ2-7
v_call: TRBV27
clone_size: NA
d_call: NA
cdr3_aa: CASSMTDSSYEQYF
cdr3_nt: TGTGCCAGCAGTATGACCGATAGCTCCTACGAGCAGTACTTC

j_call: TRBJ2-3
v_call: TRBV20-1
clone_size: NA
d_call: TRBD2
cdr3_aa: CSAETSGEQYF
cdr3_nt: TGCAGTGCTGAGACTAGCGGGGAGCAGTATTTT

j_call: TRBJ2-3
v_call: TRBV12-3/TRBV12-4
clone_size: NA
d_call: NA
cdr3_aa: CASSLGPPSTDTQYF
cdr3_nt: TGTGCCAGCAGTTTGGGACCACCGTCGACAGATACGCAGTATTTT

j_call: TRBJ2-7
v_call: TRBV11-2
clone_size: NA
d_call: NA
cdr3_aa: CASSPDGEQYF
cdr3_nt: TGTGCCAGCAGCCCCGATGGCGAGCAGTACTTC

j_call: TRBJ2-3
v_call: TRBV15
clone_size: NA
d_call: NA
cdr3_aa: CATTLGMPQYF
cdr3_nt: TGTGCCACCACGCTTGGGATGCCGCAGTATTTT

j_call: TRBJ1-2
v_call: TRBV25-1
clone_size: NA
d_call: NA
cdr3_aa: CASSPIQGVLGYTF
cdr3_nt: TGTGCCAGCAGTCCGATACAGGGAGTGCTTGGCTACACCTTC

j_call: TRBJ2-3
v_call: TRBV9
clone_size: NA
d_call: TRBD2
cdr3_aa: CASSATSGGARTDTQYF
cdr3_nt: TGTGCCAGCAGCGCGACTAGCGGGGGGGCCCGGACAGATACGCAGTATTTT

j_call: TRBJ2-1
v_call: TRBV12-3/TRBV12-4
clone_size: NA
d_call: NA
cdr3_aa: CASSLSGPGWEQFF
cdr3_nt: TGTGCCAGCAGTTTAAGCGGGCCAGGGTGGGAGCAGTTCTTC

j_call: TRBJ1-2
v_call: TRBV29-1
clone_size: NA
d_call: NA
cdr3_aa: CSVEYYEHVNYGYTF
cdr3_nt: TGCAGCGTTGAGTATTACGAGCACGTTAACTATGGCTACACCTTC

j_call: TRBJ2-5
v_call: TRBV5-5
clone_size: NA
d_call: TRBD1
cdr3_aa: CASSSGTGAGETQYF
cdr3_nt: TGTGCCAGCAGCTCCGGGACAGGGGCAGGGGAGACCCAGTACTTC

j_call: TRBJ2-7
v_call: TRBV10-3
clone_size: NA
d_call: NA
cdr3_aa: CAISEWDSGEQYF
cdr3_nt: TGTGCCATCAGTGAGTGGGATTCGGGCGAGCAGTACTTC

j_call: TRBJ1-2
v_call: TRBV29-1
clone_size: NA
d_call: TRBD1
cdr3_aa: CSVEEVGQGNGYTF
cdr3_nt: TGCAGCGTTGAAGAAGTAGGACAGGGTAATGGCTACACCTTC

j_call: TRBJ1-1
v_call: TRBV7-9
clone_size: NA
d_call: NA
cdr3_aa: CASSRSRVGNTEAFF
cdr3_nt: TGTGCCAGCAGCCGTAGTAGGGTGGGGAACACTGAAGCTTTCTTT

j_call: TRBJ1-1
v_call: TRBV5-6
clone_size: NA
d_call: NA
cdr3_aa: CASSLATTGNTEAFF
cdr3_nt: TGTGCCAGCAGCCTCGCGACGACAGGGAACACTGAAGCTTTCTTT

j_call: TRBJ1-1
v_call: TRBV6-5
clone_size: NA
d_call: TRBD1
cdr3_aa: CASRTGVGVNTEAFF
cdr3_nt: TGTGCCAGCAGGACAGGGGTTGGGGTGAACACTGAAGCTTTCTTT

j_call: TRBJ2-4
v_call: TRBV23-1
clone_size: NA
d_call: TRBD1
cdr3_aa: CASKGQGTNIQYF
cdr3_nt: TGCGCCAGTAAAGGACAGGGAACAAACATTCAGTACTTC

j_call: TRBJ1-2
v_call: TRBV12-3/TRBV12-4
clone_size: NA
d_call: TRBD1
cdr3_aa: CASSGGDRGGGDYGYTF
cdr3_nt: TGTGCCAGCAGTGGGGGGGACAGGGGAGGAGGGGACTATGGCTACACCTTC

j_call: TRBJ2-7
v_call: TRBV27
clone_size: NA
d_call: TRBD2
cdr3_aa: CASSLGASGTYEQYF
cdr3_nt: TGTGCCAGCAGTTTAGGGGCTAGCGGGACTTACGAGCAGTACTTC

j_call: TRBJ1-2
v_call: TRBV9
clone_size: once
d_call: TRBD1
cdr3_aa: CASSEGAGVYTF
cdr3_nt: TGTGCCAGCAGCGAGGGGGCAGGGGTCTACACCTTC

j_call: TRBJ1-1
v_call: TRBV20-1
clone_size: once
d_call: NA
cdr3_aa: CSARDPVVAFF
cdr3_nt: TGCAGTGCTAGAGATCCGGTGGTAGCTTTCTTT

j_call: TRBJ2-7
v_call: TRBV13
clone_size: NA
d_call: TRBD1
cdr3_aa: CASSGQGAPTYEQYF
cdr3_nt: TGTGCCAGCAGCGGACAGGGTGCACCGACCTACGAGCAGTACTTC

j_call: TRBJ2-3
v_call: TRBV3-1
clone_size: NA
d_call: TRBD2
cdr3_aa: CASSQEEWTSGGFTDTQYF
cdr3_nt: TGTGCCAGCAGCCAAGAGGAGTGGACTAGCGGGGGATTCACAGATACGCAGTATTTT

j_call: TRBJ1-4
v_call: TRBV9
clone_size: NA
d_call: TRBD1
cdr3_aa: CASNRDSRNEKLFF
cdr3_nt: TGTGCCAGCAACCGGGACAGTCGTAATGAAAAACTGTTTTTT

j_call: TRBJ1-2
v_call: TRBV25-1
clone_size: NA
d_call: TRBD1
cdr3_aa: CASSAEGAGGYTF
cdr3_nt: TGTGCCAGCAGTGCGGAGGGGGCTGGCGGCTACACCTTC

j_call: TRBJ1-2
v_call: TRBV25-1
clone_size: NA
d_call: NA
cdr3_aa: CASSENSWRGYTF
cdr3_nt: TGTGCCAGCAGTGAGAATTCCTGGCGCGGCTACACCTTC

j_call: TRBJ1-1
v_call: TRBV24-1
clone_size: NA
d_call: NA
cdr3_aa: CATSDPRVSEAFF
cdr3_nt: TGTGCCACCAGTGATCCGAGAGTCTCTGAAGCTTTCTTT

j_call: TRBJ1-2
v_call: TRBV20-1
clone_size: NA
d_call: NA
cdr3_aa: CSAPDRDGYTF
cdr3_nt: TGCAGTGCGCCAGACCGAGATGGCTACACCTTC

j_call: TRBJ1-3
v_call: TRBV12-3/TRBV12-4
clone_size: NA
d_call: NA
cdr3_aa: CASLSPGNTIYF
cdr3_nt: TGTGCCAGCCTGAGTCCTGGAAACACCATATATTTT